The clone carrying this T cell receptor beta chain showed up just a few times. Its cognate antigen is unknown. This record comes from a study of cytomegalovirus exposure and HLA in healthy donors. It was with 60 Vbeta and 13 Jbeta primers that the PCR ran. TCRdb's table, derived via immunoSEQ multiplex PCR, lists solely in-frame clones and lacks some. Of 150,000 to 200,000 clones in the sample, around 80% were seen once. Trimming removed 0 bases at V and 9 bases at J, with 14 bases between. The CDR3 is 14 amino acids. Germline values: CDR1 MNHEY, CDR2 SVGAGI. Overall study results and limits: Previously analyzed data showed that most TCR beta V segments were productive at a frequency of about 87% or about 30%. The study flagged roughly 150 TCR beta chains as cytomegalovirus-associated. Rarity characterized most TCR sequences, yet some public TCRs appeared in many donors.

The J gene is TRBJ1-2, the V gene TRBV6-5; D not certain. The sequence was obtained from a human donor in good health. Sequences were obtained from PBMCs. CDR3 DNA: TGTGCCAGCAGTTACTCGCTTGATGGGAGCAGCTACACCTTC. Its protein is CASSYSLDGSSYTF.